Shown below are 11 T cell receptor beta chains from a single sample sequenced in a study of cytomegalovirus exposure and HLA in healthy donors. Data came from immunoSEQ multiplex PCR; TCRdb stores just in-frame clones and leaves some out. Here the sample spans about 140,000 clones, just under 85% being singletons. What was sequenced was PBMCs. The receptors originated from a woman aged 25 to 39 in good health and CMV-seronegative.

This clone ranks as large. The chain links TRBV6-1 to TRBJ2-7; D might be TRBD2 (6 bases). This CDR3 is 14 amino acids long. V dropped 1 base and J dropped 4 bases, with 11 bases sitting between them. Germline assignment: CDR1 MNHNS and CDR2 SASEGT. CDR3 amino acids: CASSEVAELYEQYF. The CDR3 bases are TGTGCCAGCAGTGAAGTAGCGGAGCTATACGAGCAGTACTTC.

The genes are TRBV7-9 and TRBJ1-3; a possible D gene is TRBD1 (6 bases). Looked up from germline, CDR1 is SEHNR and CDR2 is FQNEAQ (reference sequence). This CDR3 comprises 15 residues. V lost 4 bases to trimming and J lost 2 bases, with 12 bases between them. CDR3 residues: CASSSQGIAGNTIYF. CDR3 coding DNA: TGTGCCAGCAGCTCACAGGGTATTGCTGGAAACACCATATATTTT.

The DNA for the CDR3 is TGCGCCAGCAGCCAAGGGGCAGGCTCTGGAAACACCATATATTTT. Protein sequence: CASSQGAGSGNTIYF. The gene calls are TRBV4-1 and TRBJ1-3; D not resolved. The CDR3 has 15 residues. Trimming stripped 1 base from V and 0 bases from J, with 7 bases between. Germline V gene data show CDR1 as MGHRA and CDR2 as YSYEKL.

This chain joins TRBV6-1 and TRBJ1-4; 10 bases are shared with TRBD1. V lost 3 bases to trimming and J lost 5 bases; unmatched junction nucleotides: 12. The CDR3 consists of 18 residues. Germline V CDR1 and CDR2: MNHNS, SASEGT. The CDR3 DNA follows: TGTGCCAGCAGTGAGGGGGACAGGGGCGGGACCCTAAATGAAAAACTGTTTTTT. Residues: CASSEGDRGGTLNEKLFF.

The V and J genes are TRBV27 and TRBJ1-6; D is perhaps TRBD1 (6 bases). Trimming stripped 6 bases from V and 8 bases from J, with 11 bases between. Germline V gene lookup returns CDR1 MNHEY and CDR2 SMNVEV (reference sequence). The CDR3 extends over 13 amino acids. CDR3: CASRVNRDSPLHF. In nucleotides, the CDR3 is TGTGCCAGCAGGGTGAACAGGGATTCACCCCTCCACTTT.

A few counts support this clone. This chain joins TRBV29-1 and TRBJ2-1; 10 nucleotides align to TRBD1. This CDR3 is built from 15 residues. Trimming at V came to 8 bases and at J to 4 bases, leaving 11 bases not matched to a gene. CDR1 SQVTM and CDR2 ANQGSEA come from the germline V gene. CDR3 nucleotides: TGCAGCTTCTCCGCCCAGGACAGGGGGTACAATGAGCAGTTCTTC. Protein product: CSFSAQDRGYNEQFF.

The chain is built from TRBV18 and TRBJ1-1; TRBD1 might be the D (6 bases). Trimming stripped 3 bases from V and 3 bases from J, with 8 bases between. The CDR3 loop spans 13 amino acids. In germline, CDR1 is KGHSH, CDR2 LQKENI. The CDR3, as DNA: TGTGCCAGCTCACCTCACAGGGACACTGAAGCTTTCTTT. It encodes CASSPHRDTEAFF.

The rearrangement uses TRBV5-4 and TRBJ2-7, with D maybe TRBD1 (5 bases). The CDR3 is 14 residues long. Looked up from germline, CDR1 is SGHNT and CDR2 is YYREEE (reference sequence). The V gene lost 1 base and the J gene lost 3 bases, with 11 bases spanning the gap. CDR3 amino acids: CASSLRGHRYEQYF. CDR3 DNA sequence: TGTGCCAGCAGCTTGCGTGGACATCGCTACGAGCAGTACTTC.

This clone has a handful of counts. The CDR3 sequence: CAWSRYTGTPNQPQHF. The CDR3 DNA reads as TGTGCCTGGAGCCGCTATACCGGGACACCGAATCAGCCCCAGCATTTT. The chain is built from TRBV30 and TRBJ1-5; a possible D gene is TRBD1 (6 bases). The germline V gene encodes CDR1 GTSNPN and CDR2 SVGIG (reference sequence). The CDR3 spans 16 residues. Deletions cut 3 bases from V and 4 bases from J, with 19 bases between.

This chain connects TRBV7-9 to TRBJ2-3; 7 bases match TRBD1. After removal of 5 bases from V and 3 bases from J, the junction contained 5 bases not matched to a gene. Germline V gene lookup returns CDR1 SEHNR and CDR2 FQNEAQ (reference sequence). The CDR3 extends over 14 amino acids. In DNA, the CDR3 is TGTGCCAGCAGCCCAGACAGGGAAACAGATACGCAGTATTTT. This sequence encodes CASSPDRETDTQYF.

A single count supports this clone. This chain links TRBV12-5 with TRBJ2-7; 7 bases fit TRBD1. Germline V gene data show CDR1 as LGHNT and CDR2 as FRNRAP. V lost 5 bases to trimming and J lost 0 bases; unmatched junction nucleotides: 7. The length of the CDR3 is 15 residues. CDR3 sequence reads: CASGRSGTASYEQYF. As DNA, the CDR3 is TGTGCTAGTGGTCGATCCGGGACAGCCTCCTACGAGCAGTACTTC.